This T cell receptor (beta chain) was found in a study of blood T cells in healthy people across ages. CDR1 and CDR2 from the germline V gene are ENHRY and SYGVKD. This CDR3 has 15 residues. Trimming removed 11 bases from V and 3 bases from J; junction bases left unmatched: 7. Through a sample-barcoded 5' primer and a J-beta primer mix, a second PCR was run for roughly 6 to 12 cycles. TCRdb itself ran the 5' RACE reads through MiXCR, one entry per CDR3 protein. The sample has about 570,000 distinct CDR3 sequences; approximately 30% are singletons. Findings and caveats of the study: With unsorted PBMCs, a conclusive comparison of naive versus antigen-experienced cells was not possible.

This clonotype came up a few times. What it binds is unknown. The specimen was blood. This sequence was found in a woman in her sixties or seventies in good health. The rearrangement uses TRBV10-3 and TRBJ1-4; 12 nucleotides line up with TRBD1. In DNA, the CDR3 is TGTGCCCCGGGACAGGGGGCCTCGGCTAATGAAAAACTGTTTTTT. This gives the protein CAPGQGASANEKLFF.